Below are 21 T cell receptor beta chains sequenced from a single sample in a study of cytomegalovirus exposure and HLA in healthy donors. The PCR contained 60 Vbeta and 13 Jbeta primers. The method was immunoSEQ multiplex PCR; TCRdb's version includes in-frame clones alone and lacks a portion of them. The repertoire consists of over 75,000 clones, with around four fifths occurring once and the leading ten covering roughly 5.5%. Specimen: PBMCs. Every receptor here comes from a woman younger than 35 in good health and CMV-seropositive.

Here the CDR3 DNA reads TGTGCCAGCTCCCCCAGCGGCCCTTCAATGATACATGAGCAGTTCTTC. This codes for CASSPSGPSMIHEQFF. The chain carries TRBV18 and TRBJ2-1; D might be TRBD2 (5 bases). Trimming took off 6 bases at V and 8 bases at J, with 23 bases between the two ends. CDR3 size: 16 residues. Germline V gene data show CDR1 as KGHSH and CDR2 as LQKENI.

The chain couples TRBV19 to TRBJ2-7; no definite D call. The germline V gene has CDR1 LNHDA and CDR2 SQIVND (reference sequence). With 6 bases removed from V and 7 bases from J, the gap between germline ends came to 10 bases. There are 11 residues in the CDR3. The CDR3 is CASSFRREQYF. In DNA, the CDR3 is TGTGCCAGTAGCTTCCGTCGTGAGCAGTACTTC.

This chain connects TRBV5-1 to TRBJ1-2; D not resolved. V shed 7 bases and J shed 8 bases, with 21 bases lying between them. The germline V gene encodes CDR1 SGHRS and CDR2 YFSETQ. The CDR3 contains 14 residues. This chain's CDR3 is CASGTGDLGMGYTF. In DNA, the CDR3 is TGCGCCAGCGGAACGGGAGACTTAGGTATGGGCTACACCTTC.

In its sample, this clone was seen a few times. The rearrangement uses TRBV7-9 and TRBJ1-5; the D gene is possibly TRBD1 (6 bases). The CDR3 runs 14 residues. V lost 3 bases and J lost 6, with 12 bases in between. Germline-derived CDR1 and CDR2 are SEHNR and FQNEAQ (reference sequence). DNA for the CDR3: TGTGCCAGCAGCTTCCAGGGGTCAAGTCAGCCCCAGCATTTT. Protein: CASSFQGSSQPQHF.

The chain couples TRBV4-1 to TRBJ2-2; 7 bases align to TRBD2. V dropped 3 bases and J dropped 2; count of bases not matched to a gene: 12. Germline V CDR1 and CDR2: MGHRA, YSYEKL. The CDR3 runs 18 residues. The CDR3 sequence is CASSQPTYLAGNTGELFF. CDR3 nucleotides: TGCGCCAGCAGCCAGCCGACCTATTTAGCGGGTAACACCGGGGAGCTGTTTTTT.

The chain combines TRBV15 with TRBJ1-5, with 8 bases aligning to TRBD1. V was pared by 3 bases and J by 7 bases, with 8 bases of the junction left unmatched. This CDR3 has 15 residues. Germline assignment: CDR1 LNHNV and CDR2 YYDKDF (reference sequence). DNA for the CDR3: TGTGCCACCAGCAGGGGACAGGAGACAATCCAGCCCCAGCATTTT. This codes for CATSRGQETIQPQHF.

This clone was found a few times. The rearrangement joins TRBV5-4 to TRBJ1-4; TRBD1 agrees at 8 bases. V was clipped by 4 bases and J by 7 bases; unmatched bases: 6. The V gene's germline CDR1 is SGHNT and CDR2 YYREEE (reference sequence). The CDR3 sequence is 14 residues long. The CDR3 DNA reads as TGTGCCAGCAGCGTCCAGGGGGCGGTTGAAAAACTGTTTTTT. Protein: CASSVQGAVEKLFF.

Only a few counts were recorded for this clone. V is TRBV27 and J is TRBJ2-1, with 10 bases fitting TRBD2. The germline CDR1 and CDR2 sequences are MNHEY and SMNVEV (reference sequence). The J segment lost 6 bases and the V segment lost 5 bases, leaving 10 bases of the junction unmatched. CDR3 length: 16 amino acids. This chain's CDR3 is CASSAPLAGGSNEQFF. The CDR3 nucleotides read TGTGCCAGCAGTGCTCCCTTAGCGGGAGGAAGCAATGAGCAGTTCTTC.

Details on this clone: Mismatch with germline at one junction end may stem from a read error. V usage is TRBV7-7 and J usage is TRBJ2-3; TRBD1 aligns across 7 bases. Germline V gives CDR1 SSHAT, CDR2 FNYEAQ (reference sequence). This CDR3 is 14 amino acids long. In DNA, the CDR3 is TGTGCTAGCAGTACAGGGACAGTCGGCGGGACGCAGTATTTT. It encodes CASSTGTVGGTQYF.

This chain connects TRBV6-1 to TRBJ1-2; D might be TRBD1 (6 bases). CDR1 is MNHNS and CDR2 is SASEGT in the germline V gene. V was pared by 6 bases and J by 1 base, with 12 bases between. The length of the CDR3 is 14 residues. This CDR3 is CASRTGPGNYGYTF. CDR3 bases: TGTGCCAGCAGAACAGGGCCTGGTAACTATGGCTACACCTTC.

The gene calls are TRBV30 and TRBJ2-7; the match to TRBD1 covers 10 bases. V shed 3 bases, J shed 7 bases, and the junction held 15 bases outside the gene matches. CDR3 length equals 16 residues. The germline V gene encodes CDR1 GTSNPN and CDR2 SVGIG (reference sequence). The CDR3 region is CAWRRGAGTGDEEQYF. In DNA form, the CDR3 reads TGTGCCTGGAGGCGAGGGGCCGGGACAGGGGATGAGGAGCAGTACTTC.

The J gene is TRBJ1-2, the V gene TRBV7-9, with D tentatively TRBD1 (6 bases). V was cut by 5 bases and J by 4 bases, with 20 bases left in between. The germline gives CDR1 SEHNR, CDR2 FQNEAQ (reference sequence). CDR3 size: 16 residues. The CDR3 DNA reads as TGTGCCAGCAGCCCCCCAATGGGTCAGGGGATCTATGGCTACACCTTC. Protein: CASSPPMGQGIYGYTF.

The chain combines TRBV7-9 with TRBJ1-3; the D gene is possibly TRBD1 (5 bases). The germline V gene has CDR1 SEHNR and CDR2 FQNEAQ (reference sequence). Trimming removed 1 base from V and 2 bases from J, with 6 bases in between. CDR3 length equals 14 residues. CDR3 nucleotide sequence: TGTGCCAGCAGCTTAGGCAGGGCTGGAAACACCATATATTTT. This gives the protein CASSLGRAGNTIYF.

The rearrangement links TRBV7-8 to TRBJ2-7; possible D gene TRBD2, 6 bases. The V end was cut by 5 bases, the J end by 3 bases, with 8 bases between. Germline values: CDR1 SGHVS, CDR2 FQNEAQ. The CDR3 is made up of 12 amino acids. The DNA for the CDR3 is TGTGCCAGCAGCCCGACTAGCTACGAGCAGTACTTC. It codes for CASSPTSYEQYF.

This chain links TRBV6-5 with TRBJ2-5; 9 positions agree with TRBD1. The CDR3 consists of 14 residues. After removal of 8 bases from V and 0 bases from J, the junction contained 4 bases not matched to a gene. Germline V gene lookup returns CDR1 MNHEY and CDR2 SVGAGI. In nucleotides, the CDR3 is TGTGCCAGCGCAACAGGGGGCCACCAAGAGACCCAGTACTTC. It is translated as CASATGGHQETQYF.

The rearrangement links TRBV28 to TRBJ2-1, with 14 bases identical to TRBD2. Germline V gene sequence: CDR1 MDHEN, CDR2 SYDVKM. The junction had 14 bases not matched to a gene; V was cut back by 4 bases and J by 6 bases. CDR3 size: 19 residues. In DNA form, the CDR3 reads TGTGCCAGCAGTTCGCAGACTTGGACTAGCGGGAGGTCCACCAATGAGCAGTTCTTC. Its protein is CASSSQTWTSGRSTNEQFF. Drawing the rest from reference TRBV28 and TRBJ2-1, the complete variable domain is DVKVTQSSRYLVKRTGEKVFLECVQDMDHENMFWYRQDPGLGLRLIYFSYDVKMKEKGDIPEGYSVSREKKERFSLILESASTNQTSMYLCASSSQTWTSGRSTNEQFFGPGTRLTVL.

The J gene is TRBJ2-5, the V gene TRBV6-6, with D hard to call. The germline V gene has CDR1 MNHNY and CDR2 SVGAGI (reference sequence). V was trimmed by 2 bases and J by 0 bases, leaving 7 bases between them. The CDR3 extends over 14 amino acids. CDR3 in amino acids: CASSYPRDQETQYF. As DNA, the CDR3 is TGTGCCAGCAGTTACCCCCGGGACCAAGAGACCCAGTACTTC.

J is TRBJ2-3 and V is TRBV9; D unclear. Deletions cut 0 bases from V and 3 bases from J, with 11 bases between. Germline assignment: CDR1 SGDLS and CDR2 YYNGEE. This CDR3 has 15 amino acids. This chain's CDR3 is CASSVVAVQTDTQYF. CDR3 DNA: TGTGCCAGCAGCGTAGTGGCAGTCCAGACAGATACGCAGTATTTT.

This clone was counted a single time. This chain uses TRBV5-1 with TRBJ2-7; 10 bases map to TRBD2. The germline gives CDR1 SGHRS, CDR2 YFSETQ. The V segment lost 6 bases and the J segment 5 bases; nucleotides outside the gene matches: 11. The CDR3 extends over 15 amino acids. The DNA for the CDR3 is TGCGCCAGCACTAACCAAGCGGGGGGGCCCCACGAGCAGTACTTC. It yields the protein CASTNQAGGPHEQYF.

This rearrangement joins TRBV7-9 to TRBJ1-1, with unresolved D. The V end was cut by 4 bases, the J end by 8 bases, with 14 bases between. CDR1 is SEHNR, CDR2 FQNEAQ, per germline (reference sequence). CDR3 length: 13 amino acids. CDR3 sequence (DNA): TGTGCCAGCAGCTCCTCCACAAACCAAGAAGCTTTCTTT. It translates to CASSSSTNQEAFF.

The V call is TRBV15, the J call TRBJ2-5; possible D gene TRBD2, 6 bases. The DNA end favors TRBJ2-7, so the J call may be wrong. The germline V gene has CDR1 LNHNV and CDR2 YYDKDF (reference sequence). The CDR3 extends over 14 amino acids. CDR3 DNA sequence: TGTGCCACCAGCAGTAGGGGACGCGGGGACGAGCAGTACTTC. Translation gives CATSSRGRGDEQYF.